A selection of T cell receptor beta chains follows, all from one sample in a study of blood T cell repertoires in COVID-19. Method: immunoSEQ multiplex PCR; TCRdb's copy keeps in-frame clones and lacks some. The table has approximately 200,000 clones, 70% to 90% seen once; the top ten hold 1.2%. The sample was PBMCs or T cells enriched from blood (not recorded which). These receptor sequences come from a young man who had recovered from COVID-19. The CDR3 runs from the conserved cysteine through the conserved F or W. The D gene is left open where the match is weak. Size values are once, few and many counts, or a class for expanded clones, and some rows have none.

clone_size | j_call | d_call | v_call | cdr3_aa | cdr3_nt
- | TRBJ2-3 | - | TRBV9 | CASSPDRFPDTQYF | TGTGCCAGCAGCCCCGACAGGTTTCCAGATACGCAGTATTTT
- | TRBJ1-4 | TRBD1 | TRBV7-2 | CASSLYRGDNEKLFF | TGTGCCAGCAGCTTATACAGGGGAGATAATGAAAAACTGTTTTTT
- | TRBJ2-5 | - | TRBV11-3 | CASSHRGAVETQYF | TGTGCCAGCAGCCACCGGGGGGCGGTGGAGACCCAGTACTTC
- | TRBJ2-2 | TRBD2 | TRBV2 | CASSVSGLAGVKNTGELFF | TGTGCCAGCAGCGTCTCGGGACTAGCGGGGGTCAAGAACACCGGGGAGCTGTTTTTT
- | TRBJ1-4 | TRBD1 | TRBV4-3 | CASSQTGEATNEKLFF | TGCGCCAGCAGCCAGACAGGGGAGGCAACTAATGAAAAACTGTTTTTT
- | TRBJ1-2 | - | TRBV6-5 | CAVQEGYGYTF | TGTGCCGTACAGGAGGGCTATGGCTACACCTTC
few | TRBJ1-5 | TRBD1 | TRBV6-2/TRBV6-3 | CASSTGGQGSQPQHF | TGTGCCAGCAGTACTGGGGGACAGGGGTCCCAGCCCCAGCATTTT
- | TRBJ2-3 | TRBD2 | TRBV9 | CASSDPQGLAGVGTTDTQYF | TGTGCCAGCAGCGACCCCCAGGGACTAGCGGGGGTCGGAACCACAGATACGCAGTATTTT
- | TRBJ2-5 | TRBD2 | TRBV10-3 | CAISEGRGGLQETQYF | TGTGCCATCAGTGAAGGGCGGGGGGGCCTGCAAGAGACCCAGTACTTC
- | TRBJ2-7 | TRBD1 | TRBV19 | CASRPGTGATYEQYF | TGTGCCAGTAGGCCCGGGACAGGGGCCACCTACGAGCAGTACTTC
- | TRBJ1-3 | - | TRBV5-1 | CASCHSDAREGNTIYF | TGCGCCAGCTGCCATTCAGACGCGCGGGAGGGGAACACCATATATTTT
- | TRBJ2-2 | TRBD1 | TRBV5-4 | CASTPGQGEIGGELFF | TGTGCCAGCACCCCGGGACAGGGGGAAATTGGCGGGGAGCTGTTTTTT
- | TRBJ2-7 | - | TRBV7-9 | CASSPASDYEQYF | TGTGCCAGCTCCCCGGCCAGCGACTACGAGCAGTACTTC
once | TRBJ1-1 | - | TRBV24-1 | CATSDLHRWLRNTEAFF | TGTGCCACCAGTGATTTGCATCGTTGGTTGCGGAACACTGAAGCTTTCTTT
- | TRBJ2-7 | TRBD2 | TRBV18 | CASSPPLAGGRSYEQYF | TGTGCCAGCTCACCACCTCTAGCGGGAGGGAGGTCCTACGAGCAGTACTTC
- | TRBJ2-2 | - | TRBV9 | CASRGDLAENTGELFF | TGTGCCAGCAGAGGAGATTTGGCGGAGAACACCGGGGAGCTGTTTTTT
- | TRBJ2-1 | TRBD2 | TRBV3-1/TRBV3-2 | CASREISGNRNEQFF | TGTGCCAGCAGAGAGATTAGCGGGAACCGCAATGAGCAGTTCTTC
- | TRBJ1-1 | - | TRBV12-3/TRBV12-4 | CASSQGGSEAFF | TGTGCCAGCAGCCAGGGTGGAAGTGAAGCTTTCTTT
- | TRBJ2-3 | - | TRBV13 | CASSLGSLRDFGDTQYF | TGTGCCAGCAGCTTAGGTAGTCTACGGGACTTTGGAGATACGCAGTATTTT
few | TRBJ2-2 | TRBD2 | TRBV27 | CASSRGSGGTGELFF | TGTGCCAGCAGCCGGGGTAGCGGGGGTACCGGGGAGCTGTTTTTT
- | TRBJ1-3 | TRBD1 | TRBV5-1 | CASSLRTGSGGNTIYF | TGCGCCAGCAGCCTAAGGACAGGGTCAGGTGGAAACACCATATATTTT
- | TRBJ2-7 | TRBD2 | TRBV6-2/TRBV6-3 | CASSYGTSGGRLSYEQYF | TGTGCCAGCAGTTACGGGACTAGCGGGGGGAGGCTCTCCTACGAGCAGTACTTC
- | TRBJ2-2 | TRBD2 | TRBV11-2 | CASSLAGGSTGELFF | TGTGCCAGCAGCTTAGCGGGAGGTAGCACCGGGGAGCTGTTTTTT
few | TRBJ2-7 | - | TRBV19 | CASSPGQGPTYEQYF | TGTGCCAGTAGTCCGGGTCAGGGCCCTACCTACGAGCAGTACTTC
- | TRBJ2-1 | TRBD1 | TRBV28 | CASSLGGTGNIEQFF | TGTGCCAGCAGTTTAGGGGGGACAGGGAATATTGAGCAGTTCTTC
- | TRBJ2-5 | TRBD1 | TRBV7-9 | CASSLRQGPETQYF | TGTGCCAGCAGCTTAAGACAGGGACCAGAGACCCAGTACTTC
once | TRBJ1-3 | - | TRBV28 | CASSRRSSGNTIYF | TGTGCCAGCAGCCGACGGAGCTCTGGAAACACCATATATTTT
- | TRBJ1-2 | - | TRBV24-1 | CATSDRGSFEGYTF | TGTGCCACCAGTGATAGGGGGAGCTTCGAAGGCTACACCTTC
- | TRBJ2-7 | - | TRBV5-1 | CASSLGGAETYEQYF | TGCGCCAGCAGCTTGGGGGGAGCGGAGACCTACGAGCAGTACTTC
once | TRBJ1-1 | - | TRBV30 | CAWKTSGTLNTEAFF | TGTGCCTGGAAAACTTCCGGGACACTGAACACTGAAGCTTTCTTT
- | TRBJ2-1 | - | TRBV19 | CASSIRGRVYNEQFF | TGTGCCAGTAGTATTAGAGGTCGAGTATACAATGAGCAGTTCTTC
- | TRBJ2-7 | TRBD1 | TRBV7-9 | CASSLKGGGDRTGEQYF | TGTGCCAGCAGCCTCAAGGGGGGTGGGGACAGGACGGGCGAGCAGTACTTC
- | TRBJ2-6 | - | TRBV7-9 | CASSPRVSGANVLTF | TGTGCCAGCAGCCCCCGGGTCTCTGGGGCCAACGTCCTGACTTTC
- | TRBJ2-5 | TRBD2 | TRBV14 | CASSQVGAGVKTQYF | TGTGCCAGCAGCCAAGTAGGGGCGGGAGTAAAGACCCAGTACTTC
- | TRBJ2-1 | TRBD2 | TRBV28 | CASSYSLAGVYNEQFF | TGTGCCAGCAGTTACTCTCTAGCGGGAGTCTACAATGAGCAGTTCTTC
- | TRBJ2-1 | TRBD1 | TRBV7-8 | CASNQKKGAYPDNEQFF | TGTGCCAGCAACCAAAAGAAGGGGGCCTACCCAGACAATGAGCAGTTCTTC
- | TRBJ1-3 | TRBD1 | TRBV7-8 | CASSAGTDGNTIYF | TGTGCCAGCAGCGCAGGGACAGACGGAAACACCATATATTTT
- | TRBJ2-1 | TRBD2 | TRBV12-3/TRBV12-4 | CASIPLAGDEQFF | TGTGCCAGCATCCCTTTGGCGGGAGATGAGCAGTTCTTC
- | TRBJ2-7 | TRBD2 | TRBV5-1 | CASSLSSGTYEQYF | TGCGCCAGCAGCCTGTCTAGCGGAACCTACGAGCAGTACTTC
once | TRBJ1-2 | TRBD1 | TRBV28 | CASSFRTGGFYGYTF | TGTGCCAGCAGTTTCAGGACAGGGGGGTTCTATGGCTACACCTTC
- | TRBJ2-3 | TRBD2 | TRBV11-2 | CASSPGTSGPSTDTQYF | TGTGCCAGCAGCCCCGGGACTAGCGGTCCCTCCACAGATACGCAGTATTTT
- | TRBJ2-1 | TRBD2 | TRBV6-6 | CASSYVTGGAYNEQFF | TGTGCCAGCAGTTACGTAACGGGGGGGGCCTACAATGAGCAGTTCTTC
- | TRBJ2-3 | - | TRBV5-1 | CASSLVQGSTDTQYF | TGCGCCAGCAGCTTGGTTCAGGGTAGCACAGATACGCAGTATTTT
- | TRBJ2-5 | TRBD2 | TRBV11-3 | CASSLRGGETQYF | TGTGCCAGCAGCCTTCGCGGGGGGGAGACCCAGTACTTC
- | TRBJ2-5 | - | TRBV28 | CASSPQTAAQETQYF | TGTGCCAGCAGTCCTCAAACTGCGGCACAAGAGACCCAGTACTTC
- | TRBJ1-1 | - | TRBV19 | CATREGGLNTEAFF | TGTGCCACTCGAGAGGGAGGTTTGAACACTGAAGCTTTCTTT
- | TRBJ1-3 | - | TRBV30 | CAWSVRGSGNTIYF | TGTGCCTGGAGTGTGAGAGGCTCTGGAAACACCATATATTTT
few | TRBJ1-1 | - | TRBV14 | CASSHGGGAVAFF | TGTGCCAGCAGCCATGGGGGGGGCGCGGTTGCTTTCTTT
- | TRBJ2-7 | - | TRBV4-2 | CASSQDQGLAREQYF | TGTGCCAGCAGCCAAGATCAGGGCCTTGCTCGGGAGCAGTACTTC
few | TRBJ1-2 | - | TRBV11-2 | CASSLGGKSGGYTF | TGTGCCAGCAGCTTAGGGGGCAAGAGTGGGGGCTACACCTTC
- | TRBJ2-5 | - | TRBV9 | CASSVGLGTGEYF | -
- | TRBJ2-5 | TRBD1 | TRBV29-1 | CSVEDRGKETQYF | TGCAGCGTTGAAGACAGGGGGAAAGAGACCCAGTACTTC
- | TRBJ2-2 | - | TRBV5-3 | CANPYGGWMTGELFF | TGTGCCAACCCTTATGGAGGGTGGATGACCGGGGAGCTGTTTTTT
- | TRBJ2-7 | TRBD2 | TRBV6-5 | CASSYGGRADYEQYF | TGTGCCAGCAGTTACGGCGGGAGGGCCGACTACGAGCAGTACTTC
once | TRBJ1-2 | - | TRBV7-2 | CASSLGQEDYGYTF | TGTGCCAGCAGCTTAGGCCAGGAGGACTATGGCTACACCTTC
- | TRBJ1-2 | - | TRBV18 | CASSVDRNYGYTF | TGTGCCAGCTCAGTAGACAGGAACTATGGCTACACCTTC
- | TRBJ2-5 | TRBD1 | TRBV29-1 | CSVAQGQETQYF | TGCAGCGTTGCACAGGGGCAAGAGACCCAGTACTTC
- | TRBJ1-1 | - | TRBV10-1 | CASSDPGNTEAFF | TGCGCCAGCAGTGACCCAGGGAACACTGAAGCTTTCTTT
- | TRBJ1-6 | - | TRBV30 | CAWSTQTGRNSPLHF | TGTGCCTGGAGTACCCAGACAGGCAGAAATTCACCCCTCCACTTT
- | TRBJ2-7 | TRBD2 | TRBV19 | CASSPSAGDLYEQYF | TGTGCCAGTAGTCCTTCAGCGGGAGACTTATACGAGCAGTACTTC